This T cell receptor beta chain was captured by sequencing in a study of shared clonotypes between healthy human individuals. The table came from immunoSEQ multiplex PCR; TCRdb's copy has only in-frame clones and leaves some out. The table includes a few million clones, approximately 96% detected once. The trim removed 5 bases at V and 5 bases at J, leaving 4 bases unmatched. Germline CDR1 SNHLY, CDR2 FYNNEI. This CDR3 is 13 amino acids long. Study-wide results and limits: Non-shared clonotypes displayed generation probabilities falling below those of clonotypes present in all four donors. Memory subsets generally showed lower estimated richness than naive subsets. Apart from blood, nothing was sampled; tissue repertoires likely differ.

Comment on this clone: What it recognizes is unknown.

The source material was naive CD4+ T cells sorted from blood. Subset described: CD45RA+ positively selected. V usage is TRBV2 and J usage is TRBJ1-1, with TRBD1 identical over 8 bases. The receptor's source is a man younger than 35 in good health. CDR3 DNA sequence: TGTGCCAGCAGTAAGACAGGGGAGACTGAAGCTTTCTTT. It translates to CASSKTGETEAFF.